This passage covers 13 T cell receptor beta chains from one sample sequenced in a study of blood T cell repertoires in COVID-19 (dated by TCRdb to the early 2020s). The protocol used for the library was the immunoSEQ multiplex PCR assay. TCRdb took this table from immuneACCESS and kept in-frame rearrangements with V and J called. Such tables lack part of the clones; where checked against another copy, unresolved V genes explain under half of the gap, and the rest is unexplained. This sample holds almost 400,000 clones; about nine tenths were observed only once. The top ten clonotypes cover 1.5% to 2% of the sample. What was sequenced was PBMCs or T cells enriched from blood (not recorded which). Receptor source: a woman in her thirties who had recovered from COVID-19.

This chain joins TRBV20-1 and TRBJ1-4; D perhaps matches TRBD1 (5 bases). CDR1 is DFQATT, CDR2 SNEGSKA, per germline (reference sequence). This CDR3 comprises 12 residues. V was shortened by 3 bases and J by 7 bases, with 9 bases between the two germline ends. CDR3 nucleotides: TGCAGTGCTAGTCGGGGGTCTGAAAAACTGTTTTTT. The encoded protein is CSASRGSEKLFF.

Here the CDR3 reads CASSRSDYEQYF. The DNA of the CDR3 is TGCGCCAGCAGCCGCAGCGATTACGAGCAGTACTTC. The chain joins TRBV4-1 to TRBJ2-7; no firm D call. Germline assignment: CDR1 MGHRA and CDR2 YSYEKL. The germline V and J ends were trimmed by 4 bases and 4 bases, with 8 bases remaining between them. The CDR3 length is 12 residues.

This rearrangement joins TRBV7-6 to TRBJ2-7, with 8 bases that match TRBD2. Germline CDR1 SGHVS, CDR2 FNYEAQ. The CDR3 spans 16 residues. J gave up 3 bases and V 5 bases, and 12 bases lay outside the gene matches. The CDR3 bases are TGTGCCAGCAGCCCGTCACGGGGCGGGAGGCTCTACGAGCAGTACTTC. The encoded protein is CASSPSRGGRLYEQYF.

V is TRBV30 and J is TRBJ2-2, with D hard to call. From germline, CDR1 is GTSNPN and CDR2 SVGIG (reference sequence). The V gene lost 1 base and the J gene lost 6 bases, with 6 bases spanning the gap. CDR3 length: 12 residues. CDR3 nucleotide sequence: TGTGCCTGGAGTGGCAACTCCGGGGAGCTGTTTTTT. Translation: CAWSGNSGELFF.

The V gene is TRBV30, the J gene TRBJ1-2; 7 bases fit TRBD1. The germline CDR1 and CDR2 sequences are GTSNPN and SVGIG (reference sequence). This CDR3 has 14 amino acids. The junction had 8 bases not matched to a gene; V was cut back by 6 bases and J by 1 base. CDR3 sequence: CACRTGSSNYGYTF. The CDR3 DNA is TGTGCCTGTAGGACAGGCTCGAGTAACTATGGCTACACCTTC.

The gene calls are TRBV5-1 and TRBJ2-7; TRBD2 might be the D (5 bases). V shed 4 bases and J shed 0 bases, with 14 bases lying between them. From germline, CDR1 is SGHRS and CDR2 YFSETQ. The CDR3 totals 15 residues. Here the CDR3 reads CASSNLAPSSYEQYF. The CDR3 nucleotides are TGCGCCAGCAGCAACTTAGCGCCTAGCTCCTACGAGCAGTACTTC.

This chain uses TRBV7-2 with TRBJ1-1, with D tentatively TRBD1 (6 bases). The V gene lost 4 bases and the J gene lost 0 bases, with 12 bases spanning the gap. Germline CDR1 and CDR2: SGHTA and FQGNSA. This CDR3 comprises 15 residues. The CDR3 bases are TGTGCCAGCAGCTCCCCGGGACATGTGAACACTGAAGCTTTCTTT. This gives the protein CASSSPGHVNTEAFF. The full variable domain, with the rest looked up from reference TRBV7-2 and TRBJ1-1, is GAGVSQSPSNKVTEKGKDVELRCDPISGHTALYWYRQSLGQGLEFLIYFQGNSAPDKSGLPSDRFSAERTGGSVSTLTIQRTQQEDSAVYLCASSSPGHVNTEAFFGQGTRLTVV.

The rearrangement joins TRBV21-1 to TRBJ1-2; the table assigns TRBD1, which was not confirmed against the DNA. TRBV21-1 is tagged as a pseudogene. This CDR3 has 15 residues. The CDR3 region is CASSKVSQGRYGYTF. CDR3 nucleotide sequence: TGTGCCAGCAGCAAAGTAAGCCAGGGCCGCTATGGCTACACCTTC.

J is TRBJ2-3 and V is TRBV6-4, with D possibly matching TRBD1 (6 bases). V gave up 1 base and J gave up 2 bases, with 13 bases separating them. Germline-derived CDR1 and CDR2 are MRHNA and SNTAGT. The CDR3 has 16 amino acids. The CDR3 loop is CASSDCWDKVTDTQYF. The CDR3 DNA reads TGTGCCAGCAGTGACTGTTGGGACAAGGTCACAGATACGCAGTATTTT.

The chain employs TRBV7-2 and TRBJ2-7; 12 nucleotides align to TRBD2. CDR1 and CDR2 (germline): SGHTA, FQGNSA. This CDR3 has 14 residues. V shed 5 bases and J 7 bases; nucleotides not matched to a gene: 6. In DNA form, the CDR3 reads TGTGCCAGCAGCCAGGGACTAGCGGGTGGTGAGCAGTACTTC. As protein: CASSQGLAGGEQYF.

The rearrangement links TRBV27 to TRBJ1-1; the D is unclear. Looked up from germline, CDR1 is MNHEY and CDR2 is SMNVEV (reference sequence). The germline V and J ends were trimmed by 1 base and 1 base, with 4 bases remaining between them. The CDR3 is made up of 13 amino acids. The CDR3, as DNA: TGTGCCAGCAGTTTATACGGGAACACTGAAGCTTTCTTT. Its translation is CASSLYGNTEAFF.

The chain has TRBV7-9 and TRBJ1-1, with D hard to call. Germline CDR1 reads SEHNR; CDR2 reads FQNEAQ (reference sequence). The CDR3 is made up of 13 amino acids. Trimming removed 7 bases from V and 0 bases from J, with 9 bases in between. CDR3 in amino acids: CASTPRLNTEAFF. As DNA, the CDR3 is TGTGCCAGCACCCCCCGGTTGAACACTGAAGCTTTCTTT.

The gene calls are TRBV30 and TRBJ2-6; D uncertain. The CDR3 has 15 amino acids. The germline CDR1 and CDR2 sequences are GTSNPN and SVGIG (reference sequence). V lost 4 bases and J lost 0, with 10 bases in between. DNA for the CDR3: TGTGCCTGGATTCTGGGCGACTCTGGGGCCAACGTCCTGACTTTC. Its protein product is CAWILGDSGANVLTF.